These 8 T cell receptor beta chains share one sample of origin, sequenced in a study of CD8+ T cells in alopecia areata. Treatment indicated: oral pan-JAK inhibitor, 5-10 mg twice daily. cDNA serving as the sequencing template came from extracted, reverse transcribed RNA. Repertoires were generated with immunoSEQ multiplex PCR, while TCRdb's copy carries only in-frame clones and drops some. This table has under 150,000 clones, 80% to 90% appearing once. This material consisted of CD8+ T cells sorted from blood, taken at week 4, from a patient treated with tofacitinib. The receptors shown here come from a human donor with alopecia areata.

This sequence joins TRBV27 and TRBJ2-3, with a possible D match to TRBD1 (5 bases). The V gene lost 5 bases and the J gene lost 2 bases, with 11 bases spanning the gap. The CDR3 loop spans 14 amino acids. Germline CDR1 and CDR2: MNHEY and SMNVEV (reference sequence). CDR3 nucleotide sequence: TGTGCCAGCAGTCCCAGGGCCACCACAGATACGCAGTATTTT. Protein: CASSPRATTDTQYF.

V is TRBV30 and J is TRBJ1-1; D possibly corresponds to TRBD1 (5 bases). This CDR3 contains 12 residues. Trimming took 7 bases from V and 5 from J, leaving 14 bases between them. Germline V CDR1 and CDR2: GTSNPN, SVGIG (reference sequence). Here the CDR3 DNA reads TGTGCCTCCGACCGGAGGGGAACTGAAGCTTTCTTT. It is translated as CASDRRGTEAFF.

The genes are TRBV4-1 and TRBJ2-7; D is ambiguous. The CDR3 covers 12 residues. Germline V gene sequence: CDR1 MGHRA, CDR2 YSYEKL. V shed 0 bases and J shed 9 bases, with 9 bases lying between them. The CDR3 nucleotides read TGCGCCAGCAGCCAAGAGGGTAGGTCGCAGTACTTC. This codes for CASSQEGRSQYF.

V usage is TRBV4-1 and J usage is TRBJ2-3; D could derive from TRBD1 or TRBD2 (6 bases each). Germline V gene sequence: CDR1 MGHRA, CDR2 YSYEKL. CDR3 size: 15 residues. V was shortened by 6 bases and J by 4 bases, with 17 bases between the two germline ends. The CDR3 protein is CASSSSGGRADTQYF. CDR3 in DNA: TGCGCCAGCAGTTCTTCCGGGGGCAGGGCAGATACGCAGTATTTT.

This rearrangement joins TRBV6-5 to TRBJ2-1; TRBD2 is a possible D gene (5 bases). V was clipped by 2 bases and J by 8 bases, with 16 bases between them. Germline lookup yields CDR1 MNHEY and CDR2 SVGAGI. The length of the CDR3 is 15 residues. The CDR3 protein is CASSYRGRSRDEQFF. In nucleotides, the CDR3 is TGTGCCAGCAGTTACCGGGGAAGGAGCCGGGATGAGCAGTTCTTC.

The CDR3 nucleotides are TGTGCCAGCAGCAGAGGGCCTAGCGGTTACCAAGAGACCCAGTACTTC. Protein sequence: CASSRGPSGYQETQYF. This rearrangement joins TRBV7-9 to TRBJ2-5; 7 bases agree with TRBD2. V lost 5 bases and J lost 0; bases outside the gene matches: 9. The CDR3 contains 16 residues. Per germline, CDR1 SEHNR and CDR2 FQNEAQ (reference sequence).

V gene TRBV30 combines with J gene TRBJ2-7; 10 bases are shared with TRBD1. Germline values: CDR1 GTSNPN, CDR2 SVGIG (reference sequence). The CDR3 consists of 14 residues. The V gene end was trimmed by 4 bases and the J gene end by 2 bases; junction bases not matched to a gene: 5. The CDR3 loop reads CAWTPGTGAYEQYF. The CDR3 coding sequence is TGTGCCTGGACCCCCGGGACAGGGGCCTACGAGCAGTACTTC.

The chain uses TRBV2 and TRBJ2-3; TRBD2 agrees at 9 bases. Germline trimming cut 6 bases from V and 0 bases from J; bases unmatched to any gene: 13. The CDR3 runs to 18 residues. CDR1 is SNHLY and CDR2 is FYNNEI in the germline V gene. CDR3 protein: CASSGLWAGGPSTDTQYF. The CDR3 nucleotides are TGTGCCAGCAGCGGCTTGTGGGCGGGGGGGCCCAGCACAGATACGCAGTATTTT.